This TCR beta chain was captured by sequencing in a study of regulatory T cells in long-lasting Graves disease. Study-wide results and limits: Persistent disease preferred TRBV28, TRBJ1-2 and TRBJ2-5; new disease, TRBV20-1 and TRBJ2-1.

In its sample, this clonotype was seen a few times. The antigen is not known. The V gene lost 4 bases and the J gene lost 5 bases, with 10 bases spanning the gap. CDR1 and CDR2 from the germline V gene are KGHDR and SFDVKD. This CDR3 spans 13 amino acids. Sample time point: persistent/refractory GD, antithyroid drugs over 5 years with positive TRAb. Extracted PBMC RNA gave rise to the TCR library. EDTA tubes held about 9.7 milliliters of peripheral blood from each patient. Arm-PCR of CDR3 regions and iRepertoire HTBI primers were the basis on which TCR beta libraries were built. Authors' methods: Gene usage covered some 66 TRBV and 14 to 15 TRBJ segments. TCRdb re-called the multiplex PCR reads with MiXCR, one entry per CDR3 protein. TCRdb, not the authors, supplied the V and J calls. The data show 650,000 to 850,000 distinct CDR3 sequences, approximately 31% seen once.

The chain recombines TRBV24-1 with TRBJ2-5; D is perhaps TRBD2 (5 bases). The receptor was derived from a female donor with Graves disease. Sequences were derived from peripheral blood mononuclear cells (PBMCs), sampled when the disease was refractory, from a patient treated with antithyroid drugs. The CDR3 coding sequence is TGTGCCACCAGTGACCCTCCGGGGGAGACCCAGTACTTC. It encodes CATSDPPGETQYF.